One sample yielded the 6 T cell receptor beta chains listed below, sequenced in a study of Graves' ophthalmopathy and Graves' hyperthyroidism. Amplification targeted the TCR beta CDR3 regions, with RNA transcripts as the source material. Scientists carried out first-round RT-PCR using HTBI primers and then a second-round multiplex PCR. Via MiXCR, TCRdb re-called the multiplex PCR reads, giving one row per CDR3 protein. The table shows over a million distinct CDR3 sequences, with less than 45% occurring only once. Sequencing input: peripheral blood or thyroid tissue (not recorded which). The receptor set was obtained from an adult man with Graves' hyperthyroidism.

This chain uses TRBV6-1 with TRBJ1-2; D may be TRBD1 (5 bases). CDR1 and CDR2 from the germline V gene are MNHNS and SASEGT. The CDR3 totals 15 residues. V was clipped by 5 bases and J by 1 base, with 14 bases between them. The CDR3 DNA is TGTGCCAGCAGTAGAAGGGACGGACTTAACTATGGCTACACCTTC. It codes for CASSRRDGLNYGYTF.

This clonotype was recorded a few times. The gene calls are TRBV20-1 and TRBJ1-5; TRBD1 matches at 10 bases. The CDR3 consists of 15 residues. The germline gives CDR1 DFQATT, CDR2 SNEGSKA (reference sequence). The V segment lost 6 bases and the J segment 7 bases; nucleotides outside the gene matches: 12. The CDR3 sequence: CSAKSGTGVIQPQHF. The CDR3 DNA follows: TGCAGTGCCAAATCCGGGACAGGGGTTATCCAGCCCCAGCATTTT.

This clonotype was seen many times. The CDR3 loop is CASGPGGLMNTEAFF. The CDR3 DNA reads as TGTGCCAGCGGTCCAGGGGGCTTAATGAACACTGAAGCTTTCTTT. This chain connects TRBV6-2 or TRBV6-3 to TRBJ1-1; 8 bases line up with TRBD1. This CDR3 contains 15 residues. The V gene's germline CDR1 is MNHEY and CDR2 SVGEGT. V was pared by 8 bases and J by 0 bases, with 8 bases of the junction left unmatched.

Ten or more counts support this clonotype. The chain has TRBV10-3 and TRBJ2-2, with D hard to call. The CDR3 runs to 14 residues. The germline V gene has CDR1 ENHRY and CDR2 SYGVKD. V shed 4 bases and J shed 0 bases, with 6 bases lying between them. The CDR3, as DNA: TGTGCCATCAGTGGCGGCGCGAACACCGGGGAGCTGTTTTTT. Protein sequence: CAISGGANTGELFF.

A note on this clonotype: A read error is likely, as this CDR3 ends without the conserved phenylalanine or tryptophan. The J gene is TRBJ1-1, the V gene TRBV2; possible D gene TRBD1, 6 bases. Germline CDR1 reads SNHLY; CDR2 reads FYNNEI. V was clipped by 6 bases and J by 3 bases, with 20 bases between them. CDR3 length: 16 residues. The CDR3 reads CASRITGTAGHTEAFL. In DNA, the CDR3 is TGTGCCAGCAGAATCACAGGGACTGCAGGGCACACTGAAGCTTTCCTT.

V gene TRBV7-2 combines with J gene TRBJ1-3, with TRBD1 matching 10 bases. Germline CDR1 is SGHTA and CDR2 is FQGNSA. Trimming removed 5 bases from V and 3 bases from J; junction bases left unmatched: 7. CDR3 length: 16 amino acids. CDR3 in DNA: TGTGCCAGCAGCACCGACAGGGGGCGTTATGGAAACACCATATATTTT. Translation gives CASSTDRGRYGNTIYF. The entire variable domain, with the rest obtained from reference TRBV7-2 and TRBJ1-3, is as follows: GAGVSQSPSNKVTEKGKDVELRCDPISGHTALYWYRQSLGQGLEFLIYFQGNSAPDKSGLPSDRFSAERTGGSVSTLTIQRTQQEDSAVYLCASSTDRGRYGNTIYFGEGSWLTVV.